This T cell receptor beta chain came from a study of CD8 T cells in ankylosing spondylitis. Germline CDR1 and CDR2: MNHEY and SMNVEV (reference sequence). The CDR3 is 14 residues long. Trimming left V 7 bases short and J 1 base short, with 11 bases between. Study results and caveats: Some of these motif variants have turned up before, in reports on reactive arthritis synovial fluid and blood. Disease-linked clones reportedly concentrated significantly in matched ankylosing spondylitis synovial fluid.

Preparation of TCR beta libraries was done by quantitative 5'-RACE with molecular barcodes. MiXCR, run by TCRdb on the 5' RACE reads, gives a single entry per CDR3 protein. The sample lists around 300,000 distinct CDR3 sequences; more than 9% were seen once. A remark on this clonotype: The antigen remains unidentified.

The V and J genes are TRBV27 and TRBJ2-1; the D gene could be TRBD1 or TRBD2 (5 bases each). This clonotype was sampled from a female donor with ankylosing spondylitis or in good health (not recorded which). The source material was blood, either unsorted or a sorted T cell fraction (not recorded which). The CDR3 DNA sequence: TGTGCCAGCACCGGGACCTTTTCCTACAATGAGCAGTTCTTC. This codes for CASTGTFSYNEQFF.